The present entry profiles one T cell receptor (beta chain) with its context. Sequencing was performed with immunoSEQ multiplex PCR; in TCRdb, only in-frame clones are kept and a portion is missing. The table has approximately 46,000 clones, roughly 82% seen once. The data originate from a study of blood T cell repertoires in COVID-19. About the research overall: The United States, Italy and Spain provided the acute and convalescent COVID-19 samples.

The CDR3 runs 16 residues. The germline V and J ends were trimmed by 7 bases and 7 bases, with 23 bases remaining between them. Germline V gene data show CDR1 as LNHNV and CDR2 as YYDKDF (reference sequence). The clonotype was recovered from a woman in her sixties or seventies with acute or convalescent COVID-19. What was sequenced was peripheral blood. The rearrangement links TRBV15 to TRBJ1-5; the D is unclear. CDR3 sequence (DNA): TGTGCCACCACAATTATTGGGCGGGGAAACCCCCAGCCCCAGCATTTT. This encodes CATTIIGRGNPQPQHF.